A selection of T cell receptor beta chains follows, all from one sample in a study of T cell responses to AZD1222 COVID-19 vaccine. This table comes from immunoSEQ multiplex PCR, and its TCRdb copy is limited to in-frame clones, with some not included. This table has 100,000 or so clones, approximately 86% appearing once. The source was peripheral blood, collected on day 0 of AZD1222 vaccination. The receptors were sampled from an adult in good health. The CDR3 runs from the conserved cysteine through the conserved F or W.

J | V | CDR3
TRBJ1-4 | TRBV2 | CASRGPGINEKLFF
TRBJ1-4 | TRBV12-3/TRBV12-4 | CASSAHIDEKLFF
TRBJ2-7 | TRBV5-1 | CASSKQSGHEQYF
TRBJ2-1 | TRBV5-1 | CASSLAASSYNEQFF
TRBJ2-7 | TRBV6-6 | CASSRVGGSVSSYEQYF
TRBJ1-6 | TRBV7-2 | CASSNRASYNSPLHF
TRBJ1-2 | TRBV5-4 | CASSLDRAINYGYTF
TRBJ1-5 | TRBV5-4 | CASSSRDSNQPQHF
TRBJ1-4 | TRBV4-1 | CASSQDWQYEKLFF
TRBJ2-7 | TRBV4-2 | CASSQGDRGGTYEQYF
TRBJ1-5 | TRBV27 | CASSLWGQPQHF
TRBJ2-1 | TRBV6-6 | CASRLSGLAGPSSYNEQFF
TRBJ1-2 | TRBV27 | CASSFSGGGYGYTF
TRBJ1-5 | TRBV4-2 | CASRADSNQPQHF
TRBJ1-4 | TRBV28 | CASSLYGEKLFF
TRBJ2-3 | TRBV5-1 | CASSLEGSPFTDTQYF
TRBJ2-7 | TRBV18 | CASSPLAGGYEQYF
TRBJ2-5 | TRBV24-1 | CATSDPGQGVETQYF
TRBJ2-3 | TRBV7-3 | CASRSTASGERTQYF
TRBJ2-6 | TRBV24-1 | CATSDGSGSSGANVLTF
TRBJ2-2 | TRBV2 | CAATGRASSKTGELFF
TRBJ1-2 | TRBV5-4 | CASSATGTGANYGYTF
TRBJ1-1 | TRBV3-1/TRBV3-2 | CASSPTYKAAEAFF
TRBJ1-2 | TRBV6-2/TRBV6-3 | CASSGGTVLNYGYTF
TRBJ1-4 | TRBV28 | CASSPRGVPEEKLFF
TRBJ2-3 | TRBV3-1/TRBV3-2 | CASSQVRASTDTQYF
TRBJ2-3 | TRBV27 | CASSHTGAAQGTQYF
TRBJ1-2 | TRBV23-1 | CASSQSVAEGLKRSYTF
TRBJ2-5 | TRBV19 | CASSISRLGQETQYF
TRBJ1-5 | TRBV19 | CASTPPDRDQPQHF
TRBJ2-5 | TRBV9 | CASSVAETGWGETQYF
TRBJ2-7 | TRBV6-5 | CASALAGAYEQYF
TRBJ2-5 | TRBV7-9 | CASSFQREETQYF
TRBJ2-3 | TRBV7-2 | CASSIRKGYTDTQYF
TRBJ1-5 | TRBV19 | CASSKGDREFQPQHF
TRBJ1-2 | TRBV6-5 | CASRAGTDYGYTF
TRBJ1-6 | TRBV14 | CASSQELANSPLHF
TRBJ1-1 | TRBV7-3 | CASSAQGNTEAFF
TRBJ2-7 | TRBV7-2 | CASSSPGLAGGLSYEQYF
TRBJ1-3 | TRBV12-3/TRBV12-4 | CASTGTRPIYF
TRBJ1-2 | TRBV4-2 | CASSQAPGRGYTF
TRBJ1-4 | TRBV2 | CASSAWREKLFF
TRBJ1-5 | TRBV23-1 | CASSRARDREVSNQPQHF
TRBJ2-4 | TRBV7-2 | CASSHRQGAKNIQYF
TRBJ1-2 | TRBV9 | CASSVFDRTGGEGYTF
TRBJ2-5 | TRBV3-1/TRBV3-2 | CASSPNSETQYF
TRBJ1-2 | TRBV28 | CASSPPRLRRTGEIGYTF
TRBJ2-6 | TRBV7-2 | CASIEGPNSGANVLTF
TRBJ2-5 | TRBV2 | CASSEIMGQVGAQYF
TRBJ2-3 | TRBV19 | CASSNRGGTDTQYF
TRBJ2-1 | TRBV11-2 | CASSLDRANEQFF
TRBJ2-5 | TRBV7-7 | CASSPRTGEQETQYF
TRBJ1-5 | TRBV21-1 | CASSYGHFPNQPQHF
TRBJ1-1 | TRBV3-1/TRBV3-2 | CASSHATVYTAFGAFF
TRBJ1-1 | TRBV5-1 | CASSDPGEEAFF